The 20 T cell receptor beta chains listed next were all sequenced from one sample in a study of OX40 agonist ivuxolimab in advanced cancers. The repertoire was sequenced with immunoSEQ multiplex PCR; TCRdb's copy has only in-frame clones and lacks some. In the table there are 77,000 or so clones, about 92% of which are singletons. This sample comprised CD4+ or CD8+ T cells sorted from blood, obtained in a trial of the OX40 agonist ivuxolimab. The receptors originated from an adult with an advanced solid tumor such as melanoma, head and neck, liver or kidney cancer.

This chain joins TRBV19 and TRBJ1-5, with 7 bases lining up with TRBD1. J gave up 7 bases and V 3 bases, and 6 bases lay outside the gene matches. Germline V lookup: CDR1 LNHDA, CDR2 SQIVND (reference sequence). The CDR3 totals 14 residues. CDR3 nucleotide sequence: TGTGCCAGTAGTATTTGGGGAGGGGGCCAGCCCCAGCATTTT. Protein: CASSIWGGGQPQHF.

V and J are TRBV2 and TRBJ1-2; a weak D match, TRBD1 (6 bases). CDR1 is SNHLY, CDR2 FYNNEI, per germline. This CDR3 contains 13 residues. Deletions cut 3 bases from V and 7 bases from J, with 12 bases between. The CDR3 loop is CASSDSGAFGYTF. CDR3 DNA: TGTGCCAGCAGTGACTCAGGGGCCTTTGGCTACACCTTC.

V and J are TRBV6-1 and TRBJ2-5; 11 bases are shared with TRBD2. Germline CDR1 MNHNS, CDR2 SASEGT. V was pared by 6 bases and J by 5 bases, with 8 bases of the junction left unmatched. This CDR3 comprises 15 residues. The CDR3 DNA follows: TGTGCCAGCAGAGATAGCGGGGGGGCCGTGGAGACCCAGTACTTC. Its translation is CASRDSGGAVETQYF.

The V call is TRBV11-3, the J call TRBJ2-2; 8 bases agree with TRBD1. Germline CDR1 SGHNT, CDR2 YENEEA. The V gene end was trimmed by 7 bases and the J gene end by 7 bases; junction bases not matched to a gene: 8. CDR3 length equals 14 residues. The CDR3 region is CASTLQGADGELFF. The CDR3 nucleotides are TGTGCCAGCACCCTCCAGGGGGCGGACGGGGAGCTGTTTTTT.

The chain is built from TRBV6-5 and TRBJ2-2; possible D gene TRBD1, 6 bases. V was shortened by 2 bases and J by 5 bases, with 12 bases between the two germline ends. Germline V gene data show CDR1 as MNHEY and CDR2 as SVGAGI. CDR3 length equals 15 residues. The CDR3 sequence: CASSYREGGTGELFF. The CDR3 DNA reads TGTGCCAGCAGTTACCGGGAAGGGGGTACCGGGGAGCTGTTTTTT.

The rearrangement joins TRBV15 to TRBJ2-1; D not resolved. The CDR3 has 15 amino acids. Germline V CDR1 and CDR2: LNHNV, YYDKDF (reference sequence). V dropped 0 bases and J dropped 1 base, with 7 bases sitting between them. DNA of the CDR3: TGTGCCACCAGCAGAGACAGGATTTCCTACAATGAGCAGTTCTTC. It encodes CATSRDRISYNEQFF.

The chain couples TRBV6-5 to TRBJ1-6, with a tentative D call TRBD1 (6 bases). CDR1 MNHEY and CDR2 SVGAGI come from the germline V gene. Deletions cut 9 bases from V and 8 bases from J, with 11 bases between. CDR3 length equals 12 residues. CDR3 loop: CASLKGDSPLHF. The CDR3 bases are TGTGCCAGTCTAAAGGGGGATTCACCCCTCCACTTT.

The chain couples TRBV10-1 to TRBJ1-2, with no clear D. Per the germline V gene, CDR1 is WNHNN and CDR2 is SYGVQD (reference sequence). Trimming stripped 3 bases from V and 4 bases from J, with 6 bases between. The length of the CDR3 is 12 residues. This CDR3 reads CASSDSRYGYTF. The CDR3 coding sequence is TGCGCCAGCAGTGACAGCCGCTATGGCTACACCTTC.

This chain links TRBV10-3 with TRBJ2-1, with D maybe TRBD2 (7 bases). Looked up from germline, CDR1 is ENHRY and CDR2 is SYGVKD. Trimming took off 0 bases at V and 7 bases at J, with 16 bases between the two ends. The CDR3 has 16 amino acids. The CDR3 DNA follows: TGTGCCATCAGTGAGTCGACCGGGGGGCCTAGGAATGAGCAGTTCTTC. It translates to CAISESTGGPRNEQFF.

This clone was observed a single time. Written as DNA, the CDR3 is TGCGCCAGCAGCTTACGGGGAGAAGGCACTGAAGCTTTCTTT. As protein: CASSLRGEGTEAFF. The V and J genes are TRBV5-1 and TRBJ1-1, with D unclear. There are 14 residues in the CDR3. Germline assignment: CDR1 SGHRS and CDR2 YFSETQ. V lost 2 bases and J lost 4, with 12 bases in between.

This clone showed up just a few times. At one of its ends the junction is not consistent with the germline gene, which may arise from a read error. The CDR3, as DNA: TGTGCCAGCAGTTTAGCCGGAGGGTCAGATACGCAGTATTTT. It specifies CASSLAGGSDTQYF. V and J are TRBV11-1 and TRBJ2-3, with D perhaps matching TRBD2 (6 bases). The CDR3 spans 14 residues. Per the germline V gene, CDR1 is SGHAT and CDR2 is FQDESV (reference sequence).

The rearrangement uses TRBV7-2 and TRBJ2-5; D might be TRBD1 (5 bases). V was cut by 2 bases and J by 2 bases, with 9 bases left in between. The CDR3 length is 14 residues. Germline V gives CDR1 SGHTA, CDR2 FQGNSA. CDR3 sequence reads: CASSLSTVQETQYF. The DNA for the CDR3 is TGTGCCAGCAGCTTATCGACAGTACAAGAGACCCAGTACTTC. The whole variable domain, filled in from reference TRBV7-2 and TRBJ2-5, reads GAGVSQSPSNKVTEKGKDVELRCDPISGHTALYWYRQSLGQGLEFLIYFQGNSAPDKSGLPSDRFSAERTGGSVSTLTIQRTQQEDSAVYLCASSLSTVQETQYFGPGTRLLVL.

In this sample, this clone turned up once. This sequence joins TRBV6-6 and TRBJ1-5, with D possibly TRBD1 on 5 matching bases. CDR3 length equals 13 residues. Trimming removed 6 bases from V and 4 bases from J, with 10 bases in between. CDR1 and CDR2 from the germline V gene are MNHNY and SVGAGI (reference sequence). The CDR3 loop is CASSLGHNQPQHF. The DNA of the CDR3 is TGTGCCAGCAGCTTGGGGCATAATCAGCCCCAGCATTTT.

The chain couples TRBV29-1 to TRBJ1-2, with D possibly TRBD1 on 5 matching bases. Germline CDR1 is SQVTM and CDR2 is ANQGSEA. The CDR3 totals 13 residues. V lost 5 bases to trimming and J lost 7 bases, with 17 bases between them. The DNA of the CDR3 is TGCAGCGTTCCTATTTCCGGGGCGGGTGGCTACACCTTC. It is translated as CSVPISGAGGYTF.

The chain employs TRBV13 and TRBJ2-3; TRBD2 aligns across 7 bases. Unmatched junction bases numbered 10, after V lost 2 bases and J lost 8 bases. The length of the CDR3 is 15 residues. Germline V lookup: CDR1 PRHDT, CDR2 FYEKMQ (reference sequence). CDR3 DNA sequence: TGTGCCAGCAGCTTAAACGCCGGCTTAGCGGGTACGCAGTATTTT. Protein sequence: CASSLNAGLAGTQYF.

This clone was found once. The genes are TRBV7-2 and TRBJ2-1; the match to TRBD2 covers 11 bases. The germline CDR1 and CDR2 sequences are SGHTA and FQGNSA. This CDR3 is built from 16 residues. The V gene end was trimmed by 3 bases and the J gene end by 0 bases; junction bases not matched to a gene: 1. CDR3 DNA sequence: TGTGCCAGCAGCTTCGGGACTAGCGGCTCCTACAATGAGCAGTTCTTC. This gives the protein CASSFGTSGSYNEQFF.

The CDR3 sequence: CAWSRGASYNSPLHF. The CDR3 nucleotides read TGTGCCTGGAGTCGGGGGGCATCCTATAATTCACCCCTCCACTTT. This chain joins TRBV30 and TRBJ1-6; TRBD1 might be the D (6 bases). This CDR3 has 15 residues. With 2 bases removed from V and 1 base from J, the gap between germline ends came to 9 bases. From germline, CDR1 is GTSNPN and CDR2 SVGIG (reference sequence).

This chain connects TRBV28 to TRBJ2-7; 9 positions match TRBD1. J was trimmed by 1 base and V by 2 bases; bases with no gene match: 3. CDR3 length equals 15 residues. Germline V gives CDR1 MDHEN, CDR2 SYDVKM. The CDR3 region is CASSLGGTGSYEQYF. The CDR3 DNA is TGTGCCAGCAGTTTAGGGGGGACAGGGTCCTACGAGCAGTACTTC.

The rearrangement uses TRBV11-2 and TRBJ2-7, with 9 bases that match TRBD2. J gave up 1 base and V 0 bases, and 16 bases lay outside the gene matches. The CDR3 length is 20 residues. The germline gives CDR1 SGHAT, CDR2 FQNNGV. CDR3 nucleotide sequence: TGTGCCAGCAGCTTAGAAGTAGGACAGGTACCGGGACTAGCATCCTACGAGCAGTACTTC. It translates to CASSLEVGQVPGLASYEQYF.

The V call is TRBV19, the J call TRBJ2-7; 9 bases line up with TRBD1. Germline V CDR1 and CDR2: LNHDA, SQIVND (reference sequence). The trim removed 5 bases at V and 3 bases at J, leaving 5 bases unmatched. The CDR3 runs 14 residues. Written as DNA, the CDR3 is TGTGCCAGTAGTGTCAGGACAGGGGACTACGAGCAGTACTTC. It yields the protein CASSVRTGDYEQYF.